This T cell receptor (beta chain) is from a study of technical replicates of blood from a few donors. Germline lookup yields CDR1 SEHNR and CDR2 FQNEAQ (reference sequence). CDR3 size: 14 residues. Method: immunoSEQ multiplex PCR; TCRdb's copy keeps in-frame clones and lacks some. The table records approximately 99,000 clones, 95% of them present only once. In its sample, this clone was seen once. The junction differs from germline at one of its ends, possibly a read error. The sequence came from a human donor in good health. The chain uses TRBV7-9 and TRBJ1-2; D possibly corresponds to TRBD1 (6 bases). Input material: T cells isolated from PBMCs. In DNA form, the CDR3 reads TGTGCCACCAGCGAACAGGGACCTGTTGGTGGCTACACCTTC. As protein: CATSEQGPVGGYTF.